Presented here are 6 T cell receptor beta chains from one specimen sequenced in a study of cytomegalovirus exposure and HLA in healthy donors. Researchers ran the PCR with 60 Vbeta and 13 Jbeta primers. The method was immunoSEQ multiplex PCR; TCRdb's version includes in-frame clones alone and lacks a portion of them. The repertoire holds tens of thousands of clones, roughly 79% seen once, with approximately 1.4% in the top ten. Sequencing was done on a sample of PBMCs. Receptors originate from a male donor in good health and CMV-seronegative.

This clone has just a few counts. This chain joins TRBV30 and TRBJ2-3; possible D gene TRBD2, 5 bases. With 2 bases removed from V and 8 bases from J, the gap between germline ends came to 11 bases. Germline values: CDR1 GTSNPN, CDR2 SVGIG (reference sequence). The CDR3 has 12 residues. The CDR3 nucleotides read TGTGCCTGGAGTAGGCCCGCGGGTACGCAGTATTTT. Translated, it gives CAWSRPAGTQYF.

The chain recombines TRBV2 with TRBJ2-5, with D unresolved. The J call may be incorrect, as the DNA end agrees better with TRBJ2-7. Germline V gives CDR1 SNHLY, CDR2 FYNNEI. The CDR3 contains 14 residues. As DNA, the CDR3 is TGTGCCAGCAGGAACGGAGTAGTCACGTACGAGCAGTACTTC. Amino acid sequence: CASRNGVVTYEQYF.

The count of this clone is one. The gene calls are TRBV4-3 and TRBJ1-2; 7 bases are a match to TRBD1. This CDR3 has 18 residues. V lost 0 bases to trimming and J lost 4 bases; unmatched junction nucleotides: 14. Germline lookup yields CDR1 LGHNA and CDR2 YSLEER. The CDR3 here is CASSQDSKWQGVFYGYTF. The CDR3 nucleotides are TGCGCCAGCAGCCAAGATTCCAAGTGGCAGGGGGTCTTCTATGGCTACACCTTC.

Remarks on this clone: Because the CDR3's place on the DNA is in doubt, the DNA is left out and the CDR3 is given as listed by TCRdb. V gene TRBV27 combines with J gene TRBJ1-5. The CDR3 adds up to 14 amino acids, both ends counted. From germline, CDR1 is MNHEY and CDR2 SMNVEV (reference sequence). The CDR3 sequence: CASSFGAGGQPQHF.

This chain connects TRBV27 to TRBJ2-7, with TRBD1 as a possible D gene (5 bases). V lost 0 bases to trimming and J lost 3 bases, with 15 bases between them. CDR3 length equals 16 residues. CDR1 MNHEY and CDR2 SMNVEV come from the germline V gene (reference sequence). CDR3 loop: CASSLSQGRADYEQYF. In nucleotides, the CDR3 is TGTGCCAGCAGTTTATCGCAGGGTCGGGCGGACTACGAGCAGTACTTC.

The rearrangement joins TRBV2 to TRBJ1-1, with 8 bases aligning to TRBD1. With V trimmed by 2 bases and J by 2 bases, 4 bases remained unmatched. The CDR3 runs to 15 residues. CDR1 SNHLY and CDR2 FYNNEI come from the germline V gene. CDR3 bases: TGTGCCAGCAGTGAACTCCAGGGGGCCAACACTGAAGCTTTCTTT. This sequence encodes CASSELQGANTEAFF.